The 27 T cell receptor beta chains below all came from one sample that was sequenced in a study of T cells in Graves' hyperthyroidism and ophthalmopathy. Amplification yielded TCR beta CDR3 regions, with RNA transcripts as the source. When the TCR CDR3 underwent first-round RT-PCR, the HTBI primer set was used. TCRdb independently ran MiXCR on the multiplex PCR reads; one entry per CDR3 protein. Here the sample spans some 370,000 distinct CDR3 sequences, over 13% being singletons. The sample taken for sequencing was blood. These receptors were collected from a man aged 45-65 years with Graves' ophthalmopathy.

This clonotype was picked up many times. The chain is built from TRBV11-2 and TRBJ1-1; TRBD1 might be the D (6 bases). The V end lost 5 bases, the J end lost 7 bases, and 17 bases lay between the germline ends. Germline V gene data show CDR1 as SGHAT and CDR2 as FQNNGV. This CDR3 has 14 residues. CDR3 protein: CASSQAGGGIEAFF. As DNA, the CDR3 is TGTGCCAGCAGCCAAGCCGGGGGGGGCATTGAAGCTTTCTTT.

This clonotype was counted between two and nine times. The V gene is TRBV10-3, the J gene TRBJ2-3; the D gene is possibly TRBD1 (6 bases). This CDR3 region has 13 residues. The V end was cut by 6 bases, the J end by 2 bases, with 9 bases between. Germline values: CDR1 ENHRY, CDR2 SYGVKD. DNA of the CDR3: TGTGCCATCAGGGACAGCTCCACAGATACGCAGTATTTT. Encoded protein: CAIRDSSTDTQYF.

This clonotype came up many times. The chain recombines TRBV5-1 with TRBJ2-3, with unresolved D. The germline gives CDR1 SGHRS, CDR2 YFSETQ. CDR3 length equals 15 residues. V lost 7 bases and J 2 bases, leaving 17 bases between the germline ends. CDR3 amino acids: CASSAPGGYTDTQYF. The CDR3 coding sequence is TGCGCCAGCTCGGCACCAGGCGGTTACACAGATACGCAGTATTTT.

The chain joins TRBV2 to TRBJ1-5; D possibly corresponds to TRBD1 (5 bases). This CDR3 is 16 amino acids long. Germline CDR1 reads SNHLY; CDR2 reads FYNNEI. V was trimmed by 7 bases and J by 4 bases, leaving 20 bases between them. The CDR3 here is CASNLWGVRGNQPQHF. CDR3 in DNA: TGTGCCAGCAACCTTTGGGGGGTCAGAGGGAATCAGCCCCAGCATTTT.

This clonotype was detected many times. The chain recombines TRBV19 with TRBJ2-1, with 14 bases identical to TRBD2. With V trimmed by 5 bases and J by 12 bases, 15 bases remained unmatched. CDR1 LNHDA and CDR2 SQIVND come from the germline V gene (reference sequence). This CDR3 is built from 17 residues. CDR3 loop: CASSPHQTSGRASAQFF. Written as DNA, the CDR3 is TGTGCCAGTAGTCCACACCAGACTAGCGGGAGGGCCTCGGCGCAGTTCTTC. Based on the CDR3 plus reference TRBV19 and TRBJ2-1, the full variable domain is DGGITQSPKYLFRKEGQNVTLSCEQNLNHDAMYWYRQDPGQGLRLIYYSQIVNDFQKGDIAEGYSVSREKKESFPLTVTSAQKNPTAFYLCASSPHQTSGRASAQFFGPGTRLTVL.

The CDR3 bases are TGTGCCAGCAGCCCATCGACAGGCTATTCGAACACCGGGGAGCTGTTTTTT. It is translated as CASSPSTGYSNTGELFF. This sequence joins TRBV9 and TRBJ2-2; D is perhaps TRBD1 (6 bases). In germline, CDR1 is SGDLS, CDR2 YYNGEE. Trimming cost V 4 bases and J 0 bases, with 16 bases left between them. CDR3 size: 17 residues.

This clonotype was picked up many times. The chain carries TRBV11-3 and TRBJ2-2; possible D gene TRBD2, 5 bases. Germline CDR1 is SGHNT and CDR2 is YENEEA. V was clipped by 3 bases and J by 0 bases, with 11 bases between them. The CDR3 totals 16 residues. CDR3 sequence (DNA): TGTGCCAGCAGCTTTTTCCGGGGAACGAACACCGGGGAGCTGTTTTTT. Protein product: CASSFFRGTNTGELFF.

To note about this clonotype: An end of the junction does not agree with germline; a read error may underlie this. The chain joins TRBV7-2 to TRBJ2-5; D tentatively fits TRBD1 or TRBD2 (5 bases each). Germline-derived CDR1 and CDR2 are SGHTA and FQGNSA. The CDR3 is 14 amino acids. The CDR3 protein is CASSLGGVQGTQYF. The CDR3 nucleotides are TGTGCCAGCAGCTTAGGAGGGGTCCAAGGGACCCAGTACTTC.

The sample holds many counts of this clonotype. CDR3 coding DNA: TGTGCCAGCACCATTCGGTGGGGGGAGCAGTACTTC. It specifies CASTIRWGEQYF. This chain joins TRBV28 and TRBJ2-7, with D perhaps assigned TRBD1 or TRBD2 (5 bases each). This CDR3 has 12 residues. Between the trimmed V and J ends, which lost 7 bases and 7 bases, there was a span of 14 bases. Germline V lookup: CDR1 MDHEN, CDR2 SYDVKM.

In its sample, this clonotype was seen a few times. The chain couples TRBV19 to TRBJ1-5, with a tentative D call TRBD1 (6 bases). Trimming shortened V by 1 base and J by 8 bases, and 15 bases separated the two germline ends. The CDR3 loop spans 15 amino acids. Germline V gives CDR1 LNHDA, CDR2 SQIVND (reference sequence). The CDR3 DNA is TGTGCCAGTAGTATAGTGTGGATGGGGGCGAAGCCCCAGCATTTT. Protein: CASSIVWMGAKPQHF.

This clonotype was observed many times. This CDR3 is CSATGDQETQYF. The CDR3 DNA follows: TGCAGTGCTACAGGCGACCAAGAGACCCAGTACTTC. This chain uses TRBV20-1 with TRBJ2-5, with D unresolved. Trimming stripped 4 bases from V and 0 bases from J, with 6 bases between. The V gene's germline CDR1 is DFQATT and CDR2 SNEGSKA (reference sequence). The CDR3 covers 12 residues.

V and J are TRBV5-1 and TRBJ1-1, with unresolved D. Germline V gene sequence: CDR1 SGHRS, CDR2 YFSETQ. The V and J ends lost 6 bases and 0 bases respectively, with 6 bases between them. This CDR3 is 12 amino acids long. The CDR3 protein is CASNDMNTEAFF. CDR3 bases: TGCGCCAGCAATGACATGAACACTGAAGCTTTCTTT.

This clonotype was observed a few times. The J gene is TRBJ2-2, the V gene TRBV11-3; 7 nucleotides agree with TRBD1. V gave up 10 bases and J gave up 7 bases; unmatched junction bases: 12. Germline CDR1 SGHNT, CDR2 YENEEA. The CDR3 sequence is 14 residues long. CDR3 amino acids: CATQRRQGDGELFF. CDR3 bases: TGTGCCACCCAGAGAAGACAGGGCGACGGGGAGCTGTTTTTT.

This clonotype was picked up many times. The chain couples TRBV7-9 to TRBJ2-2; TRBD2 matches at 8 bases. The germline V gene encodes CDR1 SEHNR and CDR2 FQNEAQ (reference sequence). V lost 0 bases and J lost 3; bases outside the gene matches: 15. The CDR3 consists of 20 residues. The CDR3, as DNA: TGTGCCAGCAGCTTAGCCCGTACTAGCGGCGCTCGAGGTGACACCGGGGAGCTGTTTTTT. Amino acid sequence: CASSLARTSGARGDTGELFF.

A word on this clonotype: A much larger clone lies a single base off, so this may be a read error. V usage is TRBV20-1 and J usage is TRBJ2-7; 7 nucleotides match TRBD2. The CDR3 covers 15 residues. J was trimmed by 3 bases and V by 8 bases; bases with no gene match: 16. Per germline, CDR1 DFQATT and CDR2 SNEGSKA (reference sequence). In DNA form, the CDR3 reads TGCAGTACCCGTCCCTCGGCGGGAGACTTCTACGAGCAGTACTTC. This sequence encodes CSTRPSAGDFYEQYF.

The genes are TRBV5-8 and TRBJ2-5; perhaps TRBD2 as D (7 bases). V gave up 0 bases and J gave up 5 bases, with 14 bases separating them. The CDR3 totals 15 residues. Per the germline V gene, CDR1 is SGHTS and CDR2 is YDEGEE. DNA for the CDR3: TGTGCCAGCAGCTTGGGAGGGGGGGATGCGGAGACCCAGTACTTC. Encoded protein: CASSLGGGDAETQYF.

The table lists this clonotype with many counts. A read error may produce the germline difference seen at one junction end. This chain links TRBV2 with TRBJ2-3; the match to TRBD1 covers 8 bases. The V gene's germline CDR1 is SNHLY and CDR2 FYNNEI. The CDR3 length is 15 residues. Written as DNA, the CDR3 is TGTGCCGGCAGTGAAGGACAGGGTTGGACAGATACGCAGTATTTT. This encodes CAGSEGQGWTDTQYF.

This clonotype was detected only a few times. The genes are TRBV16 and TRBJ2-7; tentatively, D is TRBD1 (6 bases). Trimming stripped 8 bases from V and 6 bases from J, with 20 bases between. The CDR3 loop spans 14 amino acids. Germline-derived CDR1 and CDR2 are KGHSY and FQNENV. For the CDR3, the DNA is TGTGCCAGCCTCCCGCCGGGACAACAACGCGAGCAGTACTTC. Its translation is CASLPPGQQREQYF. Drawing the rest from reference TRBV16 and TRBJ2-7, the complete variable domain is GEEVAQTPKHLVRGEGQKAKLYCAPIKGHSYVFWYQQVLKNEFKFLISFQNENVFDETGMPKERFSAKCLPNSPCSLEIQATKLEDSAVYFCASLPPGQQREQYFGPGTRLTVT.

This clonotype occurred a few times. At one boundary the junction diverges from the germline segment, which might be a read error. The chain combines TRBV2 with TRBJ2-7; D possibly corresponds to TRBD1 (6 bases). Germline V lookup: CDR1 SNHLY, CDR2 FYNNEI. This CDR3 comprises 12 residues. Here the CDR3 DNA reads TGTGCCGGCAGACAGGCCTCCTACGAGCAGTACTTC. It yields the protein CAGRQASYEQYF.

This clonotype was recorded many times. The J gene is TRBJ2-7, the V gene TRBV20-1; 8 bases match TRBD2. CDR1 and CDR2 from the germline V gene are DFQATT and SNEGSKA (reference sequence). This CDR3 spans 14 amino acids. Trimming removed 5 bases from V and 0 bases from J; junction bases left unmatched: 6. The CDR3 sequence: CSAPRGGSSYEQYF. The CDR3 region has the DNA TGCAGTGCTCCTCGGGGGGGGAGCTCCTACGAGCAGTACTTC.

V and J are TRBV5-1 and TRBJ2-2, with a possible D match to TRBD2 (7 bases). Germline loops: CDR1 SGHRS, CDR2 YFSETQ. V lost 6 bases and J 7 bases, leaving 16 bases between the germline ends. The CDR3 sequence is 14 residues long. This chain's CDR3 is CASNREGLDGELFF. CDR3 in DNA: TGCGCCAGCAACAGGGAGGGCCTTGACGGGGAGCTGTTTTTT.

This clonotype has a count of ten or more. The J gene is TRBJ2-5, the V gene TRBV12-3 or TRBV12-4; the D is unclear. V gave up 3 bases and J gave up 2 bases, with 16 bases separating them. The CDR3 loop spans 16 amino acids. CDR3 coding DNA: TGTGCCAGCAGTTTTGGGCGCTCTGGTCGACAAGAGACCCAGTACTTC. The encoded protein is CASSFGRSGRQETQYF.

This clonotype appeared a few times. This rearrangement joins TRBV5-8 to TRBJ1-1; unclear D gene. In germline, CDR1 is SGHTS, CDR2 YDEGEE. V was trimmed by 1 base and J by 1 base, leaving 11 bases between them. CDR3 size: 15 residues. CDR3 region: CASSLFVGSNTEAFF. DNA of the CDR3: TGTGCCAGCAGCTTGTTCGTAGGGTCGAACACTGAAGCTTTCTTT.

This clonotype occurred a few times. At one boundary the junction diverges from the germline segment, which might be a read error. V gene TRBV12-3 or TRBV12-4 combines with J gene TRBJ1-1; no clear D. This CDR3 region has 14 residues. DNA for the CDR3: TGTTCCAGCAGTTTAATGATTATGAACACTGAAGCTTTCTTT. Its translation: CSSSLMIMNTEAFF.

The rearrangement joins TRBV5-6 to TRBJ2-6; 7 positions match TRBD1. The CDR3 length is 16 residues. CDR1 and CDR2 (germline): SGHDT, YYEEEE. Losses at the gene ends were 1 base for V and 1 base for J; bases not matched to a gene: 2. The chain's CDR3 is CASSLRQGSGANVLTF. The DNA for the CDR3 is TGTGCCAGCAGCTTGCGACAGGGTTCTGGGGCCAACGTCCTGACTTTC.

This clonotype has a count of ten or more. V is TRBV11-3 and J is TRBJ2-1, with 8 bases fitting TRBD2. The CDR3 has 16 residues. With 0 bases clipped from V and 2 bases from J, the junction kept 3 bases outside the gene matches. Germline CDR1 is SGHNT and CDR2 is YENEEA. The CDR3 reads CASSLEVAGTYNEQFF. DNA of the CDR3: TGTGCCAGCAGCTTAGAGGTAGCGGGAACCTACAATGAGCAGTTCTTC. Supplemented by reference TRBV11-3 and TRBJ2-1, the full variable domain reads EAGVVQSPRYKIIEKKQPVAFWCNPISGHNTLYWYLQNLGQGPELLIRYENEEAVDDSQLPKDRFSAERLKGVDSTLKIQPAELGDSAVYLCASSLEVAGTYNEQFFGPGTRLTVL.

This clonotype has more than one count but fewer than ten. This chain connects TRBV25-1 to TRBJ1-1; TRBD1 is a possible D gene (5 bases). V dropped 1 base and J dropped 11 bases, with 11 bases sitting between them. The CDR3 loop spans 12 amino acids. Germline values: CDR1 MGHDK, CDR2 SYGVNS. DNA of the CDR3: TGTGCCAGCAGTGAATTGAGGGGTGTCGCTTTCTTT. Encoded protein: CASSELRGVAFF.